These 25 T cell receptor beta chains were all obtained from the same sample, sequenced in a study of cytomegalovirus exposure and HLA in healthy donors. The PCR employed 60 Vbeta primers together with 13 Jbeta primers. TCRdb's table, derived via immunoSEQ multiplex PCR, lists solely in-frame clones and lacks some. Its table records over 200,000 clones. What was sequenced was PBMCs. The receptor set was obtained from a woman aged 25 to 45 in good health and CMV-seropositive.

The genes are TRBV5-1 and TRBJ2-5, with TRBD2 identical over 9 bases. The trim removed 0 bases at V and 5 bases at J, leaving 8 bases unmatched. CDR3 length: 16 residues. Germline CDR1 and CDR2: SGHRS and YFSETQ. The CDR3 sequence: CASSLAGGGASETQYF. CDR3 nucleotides: TGCGCCAGCAGCTTGGCTGGCGGGGGGGCCTCGGAGACCCAGTACTTC.

The chain has TRBV4-2 and TRBJ1-3; 12 bases fit TRBD1. Trimming cost V 4 bases and J 0 bases; bases outside gene matches: 16. The CDR3 extends over 21 amino acids. From germline, CDR1 is LGHNA and CDR2 YNFKEQ. The CDR3 DNA reads TGTGCCAGCAGCCCGGGACAGGGGGCGATCCTACCCAATCCCTCTGGAAACACCATATATTTT. Translated, it gives CASSPGQGAILPNPSGNTIYF.

This CDR3 reads CASSFPGITDTQYF. The CDR3 nucleotides read TGCGCCAGCAGCTTTCCGGGGATCACAGATACGCAGTATTTT. V is TRBV5-1 and J is TRBJ2-3; D perhaps matches TRBD2 (5 bases). The V end lost 2 bases, the J end lost 2 bases, and 9 bases lay between the germline ends. Germline V gives CDR1 SGHRS, CDR2 YFSETQ. The CDR3 loop spans 14 amino acids.

The genes are TRBV28 and TRBJ1-4; the D gene is possibly TRBD1 (6 bases). The germline V and J ends were trimmed by 4 bases and 4 bases, with 19 bases remaining between them. Germline V gives CDR1 MDHEN, CDR2 SYDVKM. The CDR3 has 17 amino acids. In nucleotides, the CDR3 is TGTGCCAGCAGTTCTCTCCGACAGGTCGGCTTTAATGAAAAACTGTTTTTT. Translated, it gives CASSSLRQVGFNEKLFF.

The genes are TRBV6-1 and TRBJ1-2; 9 positions match TRBD1. V was clipped by 8 bases and J by 6 bases; unmatched bases: 10. CDR3 length: 14 residues. Germline V lookup: CDR1 MNHNS, CDR2 SASEGT. In nucleotides, the CDR3 is TGTGCCAGCTCGGGGGGACAGGGAATGGATGGCTACACCTTC. This translates into CASSGGQGMDGYTF.

As DNA, the CDR3 is TGCGCCAGCAGTGCGAGCGGGAGCTCCTACGAGCAGTACTTC. Residues: CASSASGSSYEQYF. V usage is TRBV10-2 and J usage is TRBJ2-7; 8 nucleotides line up with TRBD2. This CDR3 comprises 14 residues. V lost 4 bases, J lost 0 bases, and 2 bases stayed unmatched. The germline V gene encodes CDR1 WSHSY and CDR2 SAAADI.

The genes are TRBV5-1 and TRBJ2-1, with 7 nucleotides matching TRBD2. This CDR3 has 18 amino acids. Germline CDR1 and CDR2: SGHRS and YFSETQ. V was pared by 0 bases and J by 0 bases, with 9 bases of the junction left unmatched. Written as DNA, the CDR3 is TGCGCCAGCAGCTTGGGCCTGGGGCTAGCGGCCTCCTACAATGAGCAGTTCTTC. Residues: CASSLGLGLAASYNEQFF.

The V gene is TRBV13, the J gene TRBJ2-5, with D unresolved. The CDR3 is 12 residues long. V shed 5 bases and J shed 10 bases, with 14 bases lying between them. Germline loops: CDR1 PRHDT, CDR2 FYEKMQ (reference sequence). This CDR3 reads CASSVVGSHQYF. In DNA form, the CDR3 reads TGTGCCAGCAGCGTGGTCGGGTCGCACCAGTACTTC.

The chain is built from TRBV2 and TRBJ2-3, with D uncertain. Trimming removed 2 bases at V and 2 bases at J, with 11 bases between. The CDR3 has 15 amino acids. CDR1 is SNHLY and CDR2 is FYNNEI in the germline V gene. CDR3 in DNA: TGTGCCAGCAGTGAATCGGCAGACAACACAGATACGCAGTATTTT. This gives the protein CASSESADNTDTQYF.

The V and J genes are TRBV9 and TRBJ1-2; TRBD1 aligns across 7 bases. Germline CDR1 and CDR2: SGDLS and YYNGEE. Trimming at V came to 4 bases and at J to 2 bases, leaving 8 bases not matched to a gene. The CDR3 spans 15 residues. CDR3 DNA: TGTGCCAGCAGCCGAGCCGGGACAGAGAACTATGGCTACACCTTC. Protein product: CASSRAGTENYGYTF.

The chain links TRBV19 to TRBJ1-2, with D hard to call. Trimming pared 7 bases from V and 2 bases from J, leaving 14 bases between. CDR1 and CDR2 (germline): LNHDA, SQIVND (reference sequence). There are 14 residues in the CDR3. The CDR3 sequence: CASTLGRENYGYTF. The CDR3, as DNA: TGTGCCAGTACATTAGGGCGGGAGAACTATGGCTACACCTTC.

The chain employs TRBV4-1 and TRBJ2-2; a weak D match, TRBD2 (6 bases). Germline CDR1 reads MGHRA; CDR2 reads YSYEKL. This CDR3 has 15 residues. With 6 bases removed from V and 4 bases from J, the gap between germline ends came to 15 bases. For the CDR3, the DNA is TGCGCCAGCAGTGGGCTCCGGGGGACCACCGGGGAGCTGTTTTTT. This codes for CASSGLRGTTGELFF.

The chain employs TRBV4-1 and TRBJ1-2; the match to TRBD1 covers 7 bases. CDR3 length: 14 residues. After removal of 0 bases from V and 8 bases from J, the junction contained 6 bases not matched to a gene. Germline assignment: CDR1 MGHRA and CDR2 YSYEKL. Written as DNA, the CDR3 is TGCGCCAGCAGCCAAGACCCGACAGGGACAGGCTACACCTTC. Its translation: CASSQDPTGTGYTF.

CDR3 protein: CASSPRTESYYGYTF. CDR3 bases: TGTGCCAGCTCACCCCGGACAGAAAGCTATTATGGCTACACCTTC. The chain is built from TRBV18 and TRBJ1-2, with D perhaps TRBD1 (6 bases). Germline CDR1 KGHSH, CDR2 LQKENI. This CDR3 region has 15 residues. The ends were cut back, 3 bases at V and 5 bases at J, with 16 bases in the middle. Drawing the rest from reference TRBV18 and TRBJ1-2, the complete variable domain is NAGVMQNPRHLVRRRGQEARLRCSPMKGHSHVYWYRQLPEEGLKFMVYLQKENIIDESGMPKERFSAEFPKEGPSILRIQQVVRGDSAAYFCASSPRTESYYGYTFGSGTRLTVV.

This chain links TRBV28 with TRBJ2-2; D is perhaps TRBD2 (6 bases). Trimming shortened V by 3 bases and J by 4 bases, and 30 bases separated the two germline ends. The CDR3 runs to 21 residues. CDR1 and CDR2 (germline): MDHEN, SYDVKM. The CDR3 DNA follows: TGTGCCAGCAGTTTCGGAGGGGTTGGGCGGCCCCGAAGGGTTGTCACCGGGGAGCTGTTTTTT. Its translation: CASSFGGVGRPRRVVTGELFF. The full variable domain, in which reference TRBV28 and TRBJ2-2 provide the parts outside the CDR3, is DVKVTQSSRYLVKRTGEKVFLECVQDMDHENMFWYRQDPGLGLRLIYFSYDVKMKEKGDIPEGYSVSREKKERFSLILESASTNQTSMYLCASSFGGVGRPRRVVTGELFFGEGSRLTVL.

The chain joins TRBV5-1 to TRBJ2-7; the match to TRBD1 covers 8 bases. Trimming removed 2 bases from V and 7 bases from J; junction bases left unmatched: 8. The CDR3 is made up of 14 amino acids. Germline CDR1 and CDR2: SGHRS and YFSETQ. Here the CDR3 reads CASSFGQGFREQYF. The CDR3 DNA reads as TGCGCCAGCAGCTTCGGACAGGGTTTCCGGGAGCAGTACTTC. The full variable domain, in which reference TRBV5-1 and TRBJ2-7 provide the parts outside the CDR3, is KAGVTQTPRYLIKTRGQQVTLSCSPISGHRSVSWYQQTPGQGLQFLFEYFSETQRNKGNFPGRFSGRQFSNSRSEMNVSTLELGDSALYLCASSFGQGFREQYFGPGTRLTVT.

This chain uses TRBV6-6 with TRBJ2-3, with 11 positions matching TRBD2. The CDR3 has 15 residues. J lost 6 bases, V lost 7 bases, and 9 bases had no gene match. Germline assignment: CDR1 MNHNY and CDR2 SVGAGI (reference sequence). CDR3 coding DNA: TGTGCCAGCACCCCCAGGGTAGCGGGGGGGGATACGCAGTATTTT. Amino acid sequence: CASTPRVAGGDTQYF.

V usage is TRBV6-1 and J usage is TRBJ1-5, with a tentative D call TRBD1 (5 bases). With 7 bases removed from V and 1 base from J, the gap between germline ends came to 11 bases. The CDR3 runs 14 residues. Germline-derived CDR1 and CDR2 are MNHNS and SASEGT. DNA for the CDR3: TGTGCCAGCAATGACCGACAGAGCAATCAGCCCCAGCATTTT. This encodes CASNDRQSNQPQHF.

J is TRBJ1-3 and V is TRBV5-6, with D hard to call. Germline loops: CDR1 SGHDT, CDR2 YYEEEE. V was shortened by 0 bases and J by 2 bases, with 15 bases between the two germline ends. This CDR3 has 17 amino acids. DNA for the CDR3: TGTGCCAGCAGCTTGGCCCCGGTGGGGAGCGCTGGAAACACCATATATTTT. This encodes CASSLAPVGSAGNTIYF.

This chain uses TRBV19 with TRBJ1-5; D is possibly TRBD1 (6 bases). V was trimmed by 3 bases and J by 1 base, leaving 10 bases between them. The CDR3 contains 15 residues. Germline V gene sequence: CDR1 LNHDA, CDR2 SQIVND (reference sequence). This CDR3 is CASSIWDTSNQPQHF. The CDR3 DNA sequence: TGTGCCAGTAGTATTTGGGACACCAGCAATCAGCCCCAGCATTTT.

The CDR3, as DNA: TGTGCCAGCAGCCAAGATGTACTAGCGGGTCTCTCGGAGCAGTACTTC. Its translation: CASSQDVLAGLSEQYF. This chain uses TRBV14 with TRBJ2-7; TRBD2 matches at 9 bases. CDR3 size: 16 residues. V shed 0 bases, J shed 7 bases, and the junction held 10 bases outside the gene matches. Germline V gives CDR1 SGHDN, CDR2 FVKESK.

V usage is TRBV19 and J usage is TRBJ2-2, with 11 bases lining up with TRBD2. CDR1 LNHDA and CDR2 SQIVND come from the germline V gene (reference sequence). The CDR3 contains 15 residues. J gave up 4 bases and V 5 bases, and 3 bases lay outside the gene matches. The CDR3 region is CASSWGLAATGELFF. The CDR3 DNA reads TGTGCCAGTAGTTGGGGACTAGCGGCCACCGGGGAGCTGTTTTTT.

The V and J genes are TRBV16 and TRBJ1-3; D gene uncertain. Germline V gene sequence: CDR1 KGHSY, CDR2 FQNENV. This CDR3 has 14 amino acids. V was clipped by 1 base and J by 3 bases, with 7 bases between them. The CDR3 here is CASSQLQLGNTIYF. DNA for the CDR3: TGTGCCAGCAGCCAATTACAGCTTGGAAACACCATATATTTT. Based on the CDR3 plus reference TRBV16 and TRBJ1-3, the full variable domain is GEEVAQTPKHLVRGEGQKAKLYCAPIKGHSYVFWYQQVLKNEFKFLISFQNENVFDETGMPKERFSAKCLPNSPCSLEIQATKLEDSAVYFCASSQLQLGNTIYFGEGSWLTVV.

This chain joins TRBV6-6 and TRBJ2-1; 9 bases line up with TRBD2. Germline V gene sequence: CDR1 MNHNY, CDR2 SVGAGI (reference sequence). V was clipped by 8 bases and J by 9 bases; unmatched bases: 8. The CDR3 spans 13 residues. The CDR3 here is CASGAGGQGEQFF. The CDR3 nucleotides read TGTGCCAGCGGGGCGGGAGGGCAGGGTGAGCAGTTCTTC.

V usage is TRBV28 and J usage is TRBJ1-2; 7 positions agree with TRBD1. Germline loops: CDR1 MDHEN, CDR2 SYDVKM. This CDR3 contains 12 residues. V lost 10 bases to trimming and J lost 3 bases; unmatched junction nucleotides: 5. The CDR3 loop is CAIKQGDYGYTF. DNA for the CDR3: TGTGCCATAAAGCAGGGGGACTATGGCTACACCTTC.